Reported below is one TCR beta chain. Its antigen is as yet unknown. The entry originates in a study of metastatic and nonmetastatic thyroid tumors. About the research overall: Peripheral blood and tumor or nodule samples from malignant and benign thyroid patients were compared.

Overall study findings and caveats: According to reports, the diversity of TCR beta was significantly higher in malignant thyroid tumors than in benign nodules, and this held in both blood and tumor samples.

As originally analysed: The study built a papillary thyroid cancer distant-metastasis classifier from CDR3 differences across clinicopathological groups. TCRdb recomputed clones from the PCR reads via MiXCR. The V and J calls were determined by TCRdb, not by the authors. Of approximately 13,000 clones in the sample, roughly 25% were seen once. Patients had received no treatment of any kind before thyroid surgery. The sequence came from a female donor with papillary thyroid cancer or a benign thyroid nodule (not recorded which). Some clones in this sample may be carry-over from other donors' samples. The sequenced sample consisted of adjacent normal tissue.

CDR3 nucleotides: TGTGCCAGCAGTTCCGCCGGGACAGGTGTCACAGATACGCAGTATTTT. This translates into CASSSAGTGVTDTQYF. This chain uses TRBV7-3 with TRBJ2-3, with 8 bases aligning to TRBD1. The ends lost 6 bases at V and 2 bases at J; junction bases unmatched: 10. Germline values: CDR1 SGHTA, CDR2 FQGTGA. This CDR3 region has 16 residues.